This T cell receptor beta chain was identified during a study of cytomegalovirus exposure and HLA in healthy donors. Study-wide findings and caveats: Most likely, a cluster of highly shared sequence variants arose as a sequencing artifact. Cytomegalovirus-associated status was assigned to approximately 160 TCR beta chains.

CDR3 length equals 17 residues. CDR1 MDHEN and CDR2 SYDVKM come from the germline V gene. With 5 bases removed from V and 0 bases from J, the gap between germline ends came to 17 bases. PCR used 60 Vbeta primers and 13 Jbeta primers. TCRdb's table, derived via immunoSEQ multiplex PCR, lists solely in-frame clones and lacks some. Among about 130,000 clones listed, roughly 79% were seen once. Points on this clone: What it binds is not known.

The sequence came from a woman in her forties or fifties in good health and CMV-seronegative. V gene TRBV28 combines with J gene TRBJ1-5; D is perhaps TRBD1 (5 bases). The material sequenced was PBMCs. CDR3 DNA: TGTGCCAGCAGTGACCCCCAGGGTTCGGGTAGCAATCAGCCCCAGCATTTT. Translated, it gives CASSDPQGSGSNQPQHF.